Listed below are T cell receptor beta chains from one sample, sequenced in a study of T-cell memory formation after mild COVID-19. TCRdb fed the 5' RACE reads into MiXCR, producing one record per CDR3 protein. In the table there are under 650,000 distinct CDR3 sequences, about a sixth of which are singletons. The specimen sequenced was PBMCs or a T cell subset sorted from them (not recorded which). The origin of the receptors is an adult woman who had mild COVID-19 (a few samples of this study predate the infection). Cell type and time point are not known. Each CDR3 is given without its conserved first and last residue. The order of the fields is V gene, clone size, CDR3 length, CDR3 protein. Rows may omit the clone size; those that give it use once, few, many or a size class.

>TRBV4-1|few|11
ASSQGWSYEQY
>TRBV7-6|-|14
ASSLALGTSTGELF
>TRBV27|-|9
ASSGPVEAF
>TRBV10-3|many|9
AIRNTDTQY
>TRBV7-7|-|13
ASSLGGGTSRVLT
>TRBV6-6|few|12
ASSRDGSTDTQY
>TRBV10-2|few|13
ASSKEGRAGYGYT
>TRBV7-2|-|13
ASSPAGTSNEKLF
>TRBV7-9|-|9
ATILIDEQF
>TRBV10-1|-|13
ASSGPGDGTYEQY
>TRBV9|few|16
ASSVSYGGGSRTDTQY
>TRBV11-1|few|11
ASSRQGNVEAF
>TRBV5-5|-|11
ASSEGDTGELF
>TRBV7-2|few|13
ASSGLAAMYNEQF
>TRBV24-1|few|14
ATSALSGTVTDTQY
>TRBV27|few|13
ASSFVGRALVGYT
>TRBV10-2|-|16
ASSERLAGGPYQETQY
>TRBV10-3|few|12
AISGQGWTDTQY
>TRBV20-1|-|11
SAGRGGGYEQY
>TRBV15|-|15
ATSRTGLASITGELF
>TRBV12-3/TRBV12-4|few|13
ASSLGPGAVDTQY
>TRBV6-1|-|14
ASSELASWGPGELF
>TRBV9|-|13
ASSVGGGPYNEQF
>TRBV24-1|few|11
ATSPDTSYEQY
>TRBV5-4|-|10
ASSSELGEQY
>TRBV12-3/TRBV12-4|many|12
ASSLWGSNEKLF
>TRBV29-1|many|10
SVESGNYGYT
>TRBV10-3|many|12
AISNGPPSYEQY
>TRBV6-2/TRBV6-3|-|12
ASSISGRPYGYT
>TRBV5-6|-|12
ASSRRQENQPQH
>TRBV4-3|few|14
ASSQVWGYAGETQY
>TRBV30|few|12
AWSSGRGNNEQF
>TRBV27|many|13
ASSSPLRGRLGYT
>TRBV5-1|few|16
ASSLASTTSGGAGEQF
>TRBV5-1|few|19
ASSLVGTETGRTLAKNIQY
>TRBV15|-|12
ATEPLMDYNEQF
>TRBV12-3/TRBV12-4|-|12
ASRPGTGVFRQF
>TRBV19|few|12
ASSIGQGNQPQH
>TRBV7-9|-|14
ASSLGPGRRNTEAF
>TRBV6-5|-|13
ASSYGRSSGNTIY
>TRBV5-1|few|13
ASSLEGVTFYEQY
>TRBV6-4|-|12
ASKPGPTTYGYT
>TRBV7-3|many|14
ASSLTSGYSYNEQF
>TRBV7-6|many|14
ASSLGGQGGYNEQF
>TRBV6-1|few|12
ASSGGIGYDEQF
>TRBV7-8|-|10
ASSLGGDVWS
>TRBV5-1|few|13
ASSLAGRGETEAF
>TRBV7-6|many|15
ASSLGLAGSSTDTQY
>TRBV29-1|few|12
SVEGREFGNTIY
>TRBV12-3/TRBV12-4|-|13
ASRPTSENTGELF
>TRBV6-2/TRBV6-3|few|14
ASSKPTSGTGETQY
>TRBV9|-|13
ASSVAGYSGNEQF